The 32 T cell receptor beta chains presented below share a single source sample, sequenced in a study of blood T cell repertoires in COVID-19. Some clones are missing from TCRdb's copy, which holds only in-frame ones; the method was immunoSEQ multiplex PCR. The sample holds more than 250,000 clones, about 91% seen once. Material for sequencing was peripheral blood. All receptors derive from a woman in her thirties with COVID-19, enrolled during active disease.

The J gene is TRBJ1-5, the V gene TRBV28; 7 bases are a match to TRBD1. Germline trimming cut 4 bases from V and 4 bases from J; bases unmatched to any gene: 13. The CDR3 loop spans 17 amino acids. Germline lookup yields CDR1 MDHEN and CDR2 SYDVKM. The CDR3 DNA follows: TGTGCCAGCAGTTCCCCACAAACCGGGACAGTAAATCAGCCCCAGCATTTT. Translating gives CASSSPQTGTVNQPQHF.

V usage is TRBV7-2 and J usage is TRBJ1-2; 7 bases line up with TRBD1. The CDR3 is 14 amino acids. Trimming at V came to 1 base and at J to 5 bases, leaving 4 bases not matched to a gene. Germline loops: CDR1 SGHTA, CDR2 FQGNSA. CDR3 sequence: CASSLDPGGYGYTF. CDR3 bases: TGTGCCAGCAGCTTAGATCCAGGGGGGTATGGCTACACCTTC. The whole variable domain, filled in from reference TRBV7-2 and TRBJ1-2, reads GAGVSQSPSNKVTEKGKDVELRCDPISGHTALYWYRQSLGQGLEFLIYFQGNSAPDKSGLPSDRFSAERTGGSVSTLTIQRTQQEDSAVYLCASSLDPGGYGYTFGSGTRLTVV.

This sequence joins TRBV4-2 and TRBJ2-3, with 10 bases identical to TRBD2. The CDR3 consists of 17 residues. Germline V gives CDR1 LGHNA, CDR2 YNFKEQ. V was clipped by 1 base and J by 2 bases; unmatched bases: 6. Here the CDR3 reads CASSQGGAGGFTDTQYF. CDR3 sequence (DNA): TGTGCCAGCAGCCAAGGGGGAGCGGGGGGGTTCACAGATACGCAGTATTTT.

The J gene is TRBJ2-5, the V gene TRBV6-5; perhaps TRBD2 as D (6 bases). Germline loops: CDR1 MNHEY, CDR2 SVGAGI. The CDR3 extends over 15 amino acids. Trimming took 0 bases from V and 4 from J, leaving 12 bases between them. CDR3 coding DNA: TGTGCCAGCAGTTACTCGTCCGTGGGGGGAGAGACCCAGTACTTC. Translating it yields CASSYSSVGGETQYF.

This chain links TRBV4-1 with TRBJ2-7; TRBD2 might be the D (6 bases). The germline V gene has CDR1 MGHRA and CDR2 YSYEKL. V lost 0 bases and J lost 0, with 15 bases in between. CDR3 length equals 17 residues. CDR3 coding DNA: TGCGCCAGCAGCCAAGATCGGCTAGCGAGGAGCTCCTACGAGCAGTACTTC. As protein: CASSQDRLARSSYEQYF.

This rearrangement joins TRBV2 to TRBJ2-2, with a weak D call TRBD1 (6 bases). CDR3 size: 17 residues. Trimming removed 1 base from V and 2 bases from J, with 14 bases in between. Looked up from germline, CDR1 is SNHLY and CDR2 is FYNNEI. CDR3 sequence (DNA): TGTGCCAGCAGTGAAGGGACAGCCTTTTTTAACACCGGGGAGCTGTTTTTT. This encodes CASSEGTAFFNTGELFF.

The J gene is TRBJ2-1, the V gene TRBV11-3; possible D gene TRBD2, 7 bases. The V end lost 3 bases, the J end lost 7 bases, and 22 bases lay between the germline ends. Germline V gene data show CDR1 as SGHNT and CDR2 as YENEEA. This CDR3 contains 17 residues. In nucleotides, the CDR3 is TGTGCCAGCAGCTTGGTGGGGGGGCCTTTTACCCATAATGAGCAGTTCTTC. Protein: CASSLVGGPFTHNEQFF.

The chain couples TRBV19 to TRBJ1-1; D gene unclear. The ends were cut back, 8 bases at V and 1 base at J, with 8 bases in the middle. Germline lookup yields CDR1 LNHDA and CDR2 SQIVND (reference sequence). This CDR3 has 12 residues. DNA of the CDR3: TGTGCCAGTCTTACAGCGAACACTGAAGCTTTCTTT. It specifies CASLTANTEAFF. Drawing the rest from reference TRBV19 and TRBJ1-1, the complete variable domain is DGGITQSPKYLFRKEGQNVTLSCEQNLNHDAMYWYRQDPGQGLRLIYYSQIVNDFQKGDIAEGYSVSREKKESFPLTVTSAQKNPTAFYLCASLTANTEAFFGQGTRLTVV.

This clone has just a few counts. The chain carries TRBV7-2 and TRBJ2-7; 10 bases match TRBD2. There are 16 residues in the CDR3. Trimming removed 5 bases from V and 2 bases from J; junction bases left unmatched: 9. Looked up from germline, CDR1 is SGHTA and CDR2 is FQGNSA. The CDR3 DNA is TGTGCCAGCAGCCCCCCGAGCCTAGCGGGGGCCTACGAGCAGTACTTC. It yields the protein CASSPPSLAGAYEQYF.

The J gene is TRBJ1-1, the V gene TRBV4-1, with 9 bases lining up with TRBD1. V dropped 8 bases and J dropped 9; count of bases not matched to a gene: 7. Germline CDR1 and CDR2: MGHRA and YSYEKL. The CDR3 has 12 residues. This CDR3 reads CASQQGAGQAFF. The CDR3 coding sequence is TGCGCCAGCCAACAGGGGGCGGGTCAAGCTTTCTTT.

The DNA for the CDR3 is TGTGCCAGCAGCTTGCGGGGGGGTTGGAATGAAAAACTGTTTTTT. Its protein product is CASSLRGGWNEKLFF. V usage is TRBV7-2 and J usage is TRBJ1-4, with TRBD1 as a possible D gene (5 bases). Trimming cost V 3 bases and J 5 bases, with 13 bases left between them. CDR1 and CDR2 from the germline V gene are SGHTA and FQGNSA. The CDR3 has 15 residues.

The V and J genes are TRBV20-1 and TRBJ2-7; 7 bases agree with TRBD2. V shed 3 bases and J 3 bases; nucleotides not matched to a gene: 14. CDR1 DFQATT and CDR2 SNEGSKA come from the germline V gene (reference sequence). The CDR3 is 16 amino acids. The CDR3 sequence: CSASFRGSWVGYEQYV. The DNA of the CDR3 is TGCAGTGCTAGTTTCCGCGGGAGTTGGGTAGGCTACGAGCAGTACGTC.

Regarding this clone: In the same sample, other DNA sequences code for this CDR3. The CDR3 nucleotides are TGTGCCAGCAGAACACAGGGATCATATGGCTACACCTTC. Encoded protein: CASRTQGSYGYTF. The rearrangement joins TRBV6-6 to TRBJ1-2; tentatively, D is TRBD1 (6 bases). The CDR3 is 13 residues long. V was cut by 6 bases and J by 5 bases, with 13 bases left in between. Germline values: CDR1 MNHNY, CDR2 SVGAGI (reference sequence).

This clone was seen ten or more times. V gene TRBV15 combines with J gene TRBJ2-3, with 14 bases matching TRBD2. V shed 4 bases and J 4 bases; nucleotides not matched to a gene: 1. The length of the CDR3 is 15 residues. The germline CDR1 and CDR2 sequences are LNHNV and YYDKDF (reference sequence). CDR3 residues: CATSKTSGGADTQYF. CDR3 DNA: TGTGCCACCAGCAAGACTAGCGGGGGGGCAGATACGCAGTATTTT.

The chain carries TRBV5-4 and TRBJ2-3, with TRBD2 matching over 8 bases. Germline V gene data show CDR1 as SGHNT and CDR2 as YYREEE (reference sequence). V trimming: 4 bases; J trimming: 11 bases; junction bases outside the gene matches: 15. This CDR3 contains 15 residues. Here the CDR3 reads CASSLAGLAGGMQYF. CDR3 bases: TGTGCCAGCAGCCTAGCCGGACTAGCTGGGGGGATGCAGTATTTT.

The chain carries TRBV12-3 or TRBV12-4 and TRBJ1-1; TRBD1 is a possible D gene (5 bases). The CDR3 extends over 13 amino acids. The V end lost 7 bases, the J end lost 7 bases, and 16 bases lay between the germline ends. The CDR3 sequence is CASIGTFVSEAFF. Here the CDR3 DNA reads TGTGCCAGCATCGGGACTTTCGTGAGTGAAGCTTTCTTT.

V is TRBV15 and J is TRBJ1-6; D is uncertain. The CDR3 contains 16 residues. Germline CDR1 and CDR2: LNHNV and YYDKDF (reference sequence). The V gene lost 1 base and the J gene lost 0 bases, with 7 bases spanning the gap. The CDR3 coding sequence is TGTGCCACCAGCAGAGGCAAGAGCTCCTATAATTCACCCCTCCACTTT. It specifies CATSRGKSSYNSPLHF.

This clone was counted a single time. CDR3 nucleotide sequence: TGTGCCAGCAGCTTTTCTAGCGTAAACACCGGGGAGCTGTTTTTT. Protein: CASSFSSVNTGELFF. The genes are TRBV7-9 and TRBJ2-2, with D perhaps matching TRBD2 (6 bases). The CDR3 spans 15 residues. The V end was cut by 3 bases, the J end by 2 bases, with 10 bases between. Per the germline V gene, CDR1 is SEHNR and CDR2 is FQNEAQ (reference sequence).

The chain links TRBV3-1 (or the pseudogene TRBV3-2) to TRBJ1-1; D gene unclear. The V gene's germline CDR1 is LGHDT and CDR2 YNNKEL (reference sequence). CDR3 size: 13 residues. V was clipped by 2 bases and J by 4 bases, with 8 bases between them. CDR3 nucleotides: TGTGCCAGCAGCCAATCCTCCGGCACTGAAGCTTTCTTT. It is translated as CASSQSSGTEAFF.

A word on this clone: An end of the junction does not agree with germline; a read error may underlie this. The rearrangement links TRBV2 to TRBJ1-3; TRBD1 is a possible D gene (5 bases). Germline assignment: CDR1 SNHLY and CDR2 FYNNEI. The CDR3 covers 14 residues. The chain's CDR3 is CASSDRGIGYTIYF. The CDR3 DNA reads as TGTGCCAGCAGTGATCGGGGGATTGGATACACCATATATTTT. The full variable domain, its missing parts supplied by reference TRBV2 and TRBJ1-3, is EPEVTQTPSHQVTQMGQEVILRCVPISNHLYFYWYRQILGQKVEFLVSFYNNEISEKSEIFDDQFSVERPDGSNFTLKIRSTKLEDSAMYFCASSDRGIGYTIYFGEGSWLTVV.

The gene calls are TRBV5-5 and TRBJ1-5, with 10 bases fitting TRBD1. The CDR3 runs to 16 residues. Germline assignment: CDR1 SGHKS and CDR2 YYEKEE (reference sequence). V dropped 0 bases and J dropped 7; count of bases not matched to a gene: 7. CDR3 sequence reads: CASSLVVWDRGQPQHF. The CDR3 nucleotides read TGTGCCAGCAGCTTGGTAGTTTGGGACAGGGGACAGCCCCAGCATTTT.

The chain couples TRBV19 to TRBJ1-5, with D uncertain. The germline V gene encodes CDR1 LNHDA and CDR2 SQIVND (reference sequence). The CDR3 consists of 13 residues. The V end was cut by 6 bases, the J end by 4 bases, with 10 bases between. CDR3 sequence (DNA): TGTGCCAGTAGCTCAGTATCGAATCAGCCCCAGCATTTT. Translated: CASSSVSNQPQHF.

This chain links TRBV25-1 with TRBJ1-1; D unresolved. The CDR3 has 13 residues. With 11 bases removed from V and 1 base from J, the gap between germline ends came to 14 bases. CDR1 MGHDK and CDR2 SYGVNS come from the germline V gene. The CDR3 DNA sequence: TGTGCCCAGCCCTTCTGGGCGAACACTGAAGCTTTCTTT. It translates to CAQPFWANTEAFF. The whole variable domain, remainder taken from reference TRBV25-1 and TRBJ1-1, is EADIYQTPRYLVIGTGKKITLECSQTMGHDKMYWYQQDPGMELHLIHYSYGVNSTEKGDLSSESTVSRIRTEHFPLTLESARPSHTSQYLCAQPFWANTEAFFGQGTRLTVV.

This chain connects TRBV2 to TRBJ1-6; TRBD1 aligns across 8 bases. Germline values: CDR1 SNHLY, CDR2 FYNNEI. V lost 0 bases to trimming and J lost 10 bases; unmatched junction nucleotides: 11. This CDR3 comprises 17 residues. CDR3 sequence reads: CASSEAAEQGVESPLHF. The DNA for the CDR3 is TGTGCCAGCAGTGAAGCGGCAGAACAGGGGGTTGAATCACCCCTCCACTTT.

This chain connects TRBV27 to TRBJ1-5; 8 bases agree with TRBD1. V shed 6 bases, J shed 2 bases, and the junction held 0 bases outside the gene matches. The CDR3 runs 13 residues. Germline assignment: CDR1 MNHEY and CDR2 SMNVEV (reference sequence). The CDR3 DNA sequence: TGTGCCAGCAGGGACAGGGGCAATCAGCCCCAGCATTTT. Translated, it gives CASRDRGNQPQHF.

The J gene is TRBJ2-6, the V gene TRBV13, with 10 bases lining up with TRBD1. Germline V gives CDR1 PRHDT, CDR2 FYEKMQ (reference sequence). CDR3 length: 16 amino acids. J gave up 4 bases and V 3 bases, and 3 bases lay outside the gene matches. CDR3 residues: CASSLDRGFGANVLTF. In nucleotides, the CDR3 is TGTGCCAGCAGCTTGGACAGGGGGTTCGGGGCCAACGTCCTGACTTTC.

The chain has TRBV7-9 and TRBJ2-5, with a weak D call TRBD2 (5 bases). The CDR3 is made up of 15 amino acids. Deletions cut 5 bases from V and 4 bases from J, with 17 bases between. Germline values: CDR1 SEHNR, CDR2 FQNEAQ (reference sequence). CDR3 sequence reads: CASSAEASGRETQYF. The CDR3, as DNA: TGTGCCAGCAGCGCGGAGGCATCGGGTAGAGAGACCCAGTACTTC.

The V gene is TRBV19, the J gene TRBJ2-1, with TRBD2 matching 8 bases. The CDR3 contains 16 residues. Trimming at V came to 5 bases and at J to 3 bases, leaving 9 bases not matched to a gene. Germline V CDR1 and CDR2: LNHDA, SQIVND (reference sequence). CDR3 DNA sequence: TGTGCCAGTAGTTCCAGGCCGGGACTAGTCTACAATGAGCAGTTCTTC. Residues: CASSSRPGLVYNEQFF.

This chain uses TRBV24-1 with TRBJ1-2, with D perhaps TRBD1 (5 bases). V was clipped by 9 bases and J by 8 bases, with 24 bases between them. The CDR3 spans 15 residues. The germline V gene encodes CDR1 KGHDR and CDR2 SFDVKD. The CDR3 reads CATASSSGQSWGYTF. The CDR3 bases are TGTGCCACCGCAAGCTCCTCAGGGCAGTCTTGGGGCTACACCTTC.

This CDR3 reads CASSHGTGRSYGYTF. As DNA, the CDR3 is TGTGCCAGCAGCCACGGGACAGGGCGGAGCTATGGCTACACCTTC. The chain couples TRBV5-5 to TRBJ1-2; 9 bases map to TRBD1. The length of the CDR3 is 15 residues. Germline-derived CDR1 and CDR2 are SGHKS and YYEKEE (reference sequence). Losses at the gene ends were 4 bases for V and 4 bases for J; bases not matched to a gene: 8. Complete variable domain (other parts from reference TRBV5-5 and TRBJ1-2): DAGVTQSPTHLIKTRGQQVTLRCSPISGHKSVSWYQQVLGQGPQFIFQYYEKEERGRGNFPDRFSARQFPNYSSELNVNALLLGDSALYLCASSHGTGRSYGYTFGSGTRLTVV.

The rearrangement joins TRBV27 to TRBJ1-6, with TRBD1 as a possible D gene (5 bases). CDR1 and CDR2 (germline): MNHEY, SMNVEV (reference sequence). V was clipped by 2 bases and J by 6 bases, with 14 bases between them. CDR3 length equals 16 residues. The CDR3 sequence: CASSLMGPQGNSPLHF. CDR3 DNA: TGTGCCAGCAGTTTAATGGGTCCGCAGGGTAATTCACCCCTCCACTTT.

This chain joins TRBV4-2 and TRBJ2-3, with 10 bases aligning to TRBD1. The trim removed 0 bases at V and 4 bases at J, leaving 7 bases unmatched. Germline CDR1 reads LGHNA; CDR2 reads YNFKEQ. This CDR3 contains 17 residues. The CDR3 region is CASSQDWGQGMSDTQYF. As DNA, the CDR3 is TGTGCCAGCAGCCAAGATTGGGGACAGGGGATGTCAGATACGCAGTATTTT.